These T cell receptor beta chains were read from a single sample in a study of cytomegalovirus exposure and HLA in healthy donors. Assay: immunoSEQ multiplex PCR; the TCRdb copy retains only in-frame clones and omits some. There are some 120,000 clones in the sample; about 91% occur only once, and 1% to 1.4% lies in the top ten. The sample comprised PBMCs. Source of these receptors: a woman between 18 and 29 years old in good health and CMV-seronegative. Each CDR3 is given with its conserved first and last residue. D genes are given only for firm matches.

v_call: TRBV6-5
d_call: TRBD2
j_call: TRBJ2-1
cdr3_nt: TGTGCCAGCGGAGGGACTAGCGCCCGCAATGAGCAGTTCTTC
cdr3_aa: CASGGTSARNEQFF

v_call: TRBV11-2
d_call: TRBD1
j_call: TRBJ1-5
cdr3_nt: TGTGCCAGCAGCTCGGACAGGGTTCAGCCCCAGCATTTT
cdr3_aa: CASSSDRVQPQHF

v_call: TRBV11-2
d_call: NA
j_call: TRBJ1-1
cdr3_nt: TGTGCCAGCAGCTTAAGGAGCAGTGAAGCTTTCTTT
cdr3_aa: CASSLRSSEAFF

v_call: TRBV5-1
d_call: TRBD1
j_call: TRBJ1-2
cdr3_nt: TGCGCCAGCAGCCTGTGGGACAGCAACTATGGCTACACCTTC
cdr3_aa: CASSLWDSNYGYTF

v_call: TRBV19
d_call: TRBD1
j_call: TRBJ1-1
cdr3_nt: TGTGCCAGTAGTACTCTTGGGACAGGGGTGACCGCGCTCCCAAAAGCTTTCTTT
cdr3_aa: CASSTLGTGVTALPKAFF

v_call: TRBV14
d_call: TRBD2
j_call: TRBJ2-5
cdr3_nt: TGTGCCAGCAGCCAAGATATTACTAGCGGGCTCCAAGAGACCCAGTACTTC
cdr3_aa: CASSQDITSGLQETQYF

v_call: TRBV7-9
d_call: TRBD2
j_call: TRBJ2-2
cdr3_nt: TGTGCCAGCAGCTTGAGACTAGCGGGAGGCACCGGGGAGCTGTTTTTT
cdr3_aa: CASSLRLAGGTGELFF

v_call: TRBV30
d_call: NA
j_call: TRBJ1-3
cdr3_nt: TGTGCCTGGAGTGTCGGTTTAACGAGCTCTGGAAACACCATATATTTT
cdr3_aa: CAWSVGLTSSGNTIYF

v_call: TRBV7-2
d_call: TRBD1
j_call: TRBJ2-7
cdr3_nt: TGTGCCAGCAGCTCAGGGGGCCACTACGAGCAGTACTTC
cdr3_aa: CASSSGGHYEQYF

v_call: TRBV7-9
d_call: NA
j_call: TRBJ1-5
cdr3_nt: TGTGCCAGCAGCCTCCTGGCCTCCGATCAGCCCCAGCATTTT
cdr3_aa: CASSLLASDQPQHF